This paragraph reports one T cell receptor beta chain. Its target is not known. Investigators sorted each CD8+ T cell subset in triplicate, taking hundreds of thousands of cells each time. These data originate in a study of CXCR3-negative and CXCR3-positive naive CD8 T cells. Broader study findings: For CXCR3-positive naive cells, TRB CDR3s were more hydrophobic than those of CXCR3-negative naive cells. Naive subsets had comparable surface CD5; TCR strength was inferred from TRB CDR3 properties. Each naive subset displayed comparably high diversity, whereas memory CD8+ cells displayed much lower diversity.

Germline CDR1 MDHEN, CDR2 SYDVKM. The CDR3 totals 14 residues. With UMI labels, 5' RACE was used to prepare the TRB cDNA libraries. After re-calling the 5' RACE reads, TCRdb lists one entry per CDR3 protein, DNA absent. Reported are over 95,000 distinct CDR3 sequences; the ten largest clones contain just over 0.35%. Sequenced sample: naive CXCR3+ CD8+ T cells from blood. Subset denoted: CD45RO-CCR7+CD27+CD95- naive CD8+ T cells expressing CXCR3 (TNR3+). The receptor was derived from a human donor in good health. Some clones in this sample may be carry-over from other donors' samples. The genes are TRBV28 and TRBJ2-3. The CDR3 region is CASSLVRGLDTQYF.